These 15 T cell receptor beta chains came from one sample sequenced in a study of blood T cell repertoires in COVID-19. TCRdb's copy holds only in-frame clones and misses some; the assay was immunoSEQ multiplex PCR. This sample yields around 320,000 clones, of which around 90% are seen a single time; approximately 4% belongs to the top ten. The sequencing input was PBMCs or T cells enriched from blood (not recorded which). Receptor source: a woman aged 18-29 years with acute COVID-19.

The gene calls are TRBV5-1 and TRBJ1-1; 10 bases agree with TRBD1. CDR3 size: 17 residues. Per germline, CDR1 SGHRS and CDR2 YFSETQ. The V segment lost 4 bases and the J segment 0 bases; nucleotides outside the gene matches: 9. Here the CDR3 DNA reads TGCGCCAGCAGCGGACGGGACAGGGGTCTCATGAACACTGAAGCTTTCTTT. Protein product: CASSGRDRGLMNTEAFF. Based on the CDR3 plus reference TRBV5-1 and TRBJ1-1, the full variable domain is KAGVTQTPRYLIKTRGQQVTLSCSPISGHRSVSWYQQTPGQGLQFLFEYFSETQRNKGNFPGRFSGRQFSNSRSEMNVSTLELGDSALYLCASSGRDRGLMNTEAFFGQGTRLTVV.

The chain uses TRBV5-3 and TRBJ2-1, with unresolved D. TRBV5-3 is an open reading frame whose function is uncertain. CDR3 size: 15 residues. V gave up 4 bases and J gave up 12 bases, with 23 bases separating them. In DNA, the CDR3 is TGTGCCAGAAGCGTGCGGCATTCCAATGAGTTGGGGCAGTTCTTC. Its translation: CARSVRHSNELGQFF.

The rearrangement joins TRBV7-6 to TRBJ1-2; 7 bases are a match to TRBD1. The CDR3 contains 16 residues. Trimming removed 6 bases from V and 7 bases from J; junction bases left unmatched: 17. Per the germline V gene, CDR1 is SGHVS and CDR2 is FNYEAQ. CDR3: CASSPTPDRAEGGYTF. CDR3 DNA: TGTGCCAGCAGTCCTACTCCTGACAGGGCTGAGGGTGGCTACACCTTC.

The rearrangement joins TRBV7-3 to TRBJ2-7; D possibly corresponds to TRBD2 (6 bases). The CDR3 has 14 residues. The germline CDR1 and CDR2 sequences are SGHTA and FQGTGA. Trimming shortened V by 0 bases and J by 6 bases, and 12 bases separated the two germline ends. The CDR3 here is CASSLTGGAPEQYF. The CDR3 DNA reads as TGTGCCAGCAGCTTAACAGGCGGGGCCCCCGAGCAGTACTTC.

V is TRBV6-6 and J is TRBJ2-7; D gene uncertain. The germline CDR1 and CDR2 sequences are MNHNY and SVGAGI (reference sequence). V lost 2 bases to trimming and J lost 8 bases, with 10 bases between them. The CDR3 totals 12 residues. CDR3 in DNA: TGTGCCAGCAGTTACGACATGAACCAGCAGTACTTC. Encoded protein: CASSYDMNQQYF.

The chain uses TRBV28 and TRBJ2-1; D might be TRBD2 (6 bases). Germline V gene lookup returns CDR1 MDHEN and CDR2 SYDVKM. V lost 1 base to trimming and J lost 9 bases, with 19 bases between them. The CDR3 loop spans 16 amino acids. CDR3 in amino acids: CASSLSRRARVFEQFF. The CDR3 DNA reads TGTGCCAGCAGTTTATCGCGGAGGGCCAGGGTTTTTGAGCAGTTCTTC.

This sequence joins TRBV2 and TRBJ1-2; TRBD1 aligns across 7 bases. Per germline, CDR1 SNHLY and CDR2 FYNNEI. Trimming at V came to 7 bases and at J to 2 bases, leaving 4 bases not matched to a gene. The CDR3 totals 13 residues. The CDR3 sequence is CASTWDSNYGYTF. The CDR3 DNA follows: TGTGCCAGCACATGGGACAGCAACTATGGCTACACCTTC. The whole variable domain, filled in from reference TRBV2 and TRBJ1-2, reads EPEVTQTPSHQVTQMGQEVILRCVPISNHLYFYWYRQILGQKVEFLVSFYNNEISEKSEIFDDQFSVERPDGSNFTLKIRSTKLEDSAMYFCASTWDSNYGYTFGSGTRLTVV.

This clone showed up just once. The CDR3, as DNA: TGTGCCAGCACCGTAGACAGTGCCTACAATGAGCAGTTCTTC. Amino acid sequence: CASTVDSAYNEQFF. The V and J genes are TRBV11-2 and TRBJ2-1; a weak D match, TRBD1 (5 bases). The CDR3 has 14 amino acids. V was trimmed by 7 bases and J by 2 bases, leaving 12 bases between them. Per germline, CDR1 SGHAT and CDR2 FQNNGV.

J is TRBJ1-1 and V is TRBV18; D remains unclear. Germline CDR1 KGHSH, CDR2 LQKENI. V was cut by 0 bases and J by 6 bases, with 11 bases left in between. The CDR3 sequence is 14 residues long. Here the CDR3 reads CASSPPLGGPEAFF. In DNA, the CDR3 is TGTGCCAGCTCACCACCGCTGGGAGGGCCTGAAGCTTTCTTT. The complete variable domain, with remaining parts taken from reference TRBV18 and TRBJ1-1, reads NAGVMQNPRHLVRRRGQEARLRCSPMKGHSHVYWYRQLPEEGLKFMVYLQKENIIDESGMPKERFSAEFPKEGPSILRIQQVVRGDSAAYFCASSPPLGGPEAFFGQGTRLTVV.

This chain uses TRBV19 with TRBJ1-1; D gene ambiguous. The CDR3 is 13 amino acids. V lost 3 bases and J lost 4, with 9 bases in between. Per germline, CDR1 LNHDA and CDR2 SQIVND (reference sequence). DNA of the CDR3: TGTGCCAGTAGTATTTCCAGTTCCACTGAAGCTTTCTTT. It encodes CASSISSSTEAFF.

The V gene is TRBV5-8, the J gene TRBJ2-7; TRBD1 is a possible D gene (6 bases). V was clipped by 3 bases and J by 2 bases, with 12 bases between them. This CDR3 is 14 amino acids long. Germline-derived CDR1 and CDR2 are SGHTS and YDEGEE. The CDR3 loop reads CASSSRQAAYEQYF. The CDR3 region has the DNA TGTGCCAGCAGCTCCAGACAGGCGGCCTACGAGCAGTACTTC.

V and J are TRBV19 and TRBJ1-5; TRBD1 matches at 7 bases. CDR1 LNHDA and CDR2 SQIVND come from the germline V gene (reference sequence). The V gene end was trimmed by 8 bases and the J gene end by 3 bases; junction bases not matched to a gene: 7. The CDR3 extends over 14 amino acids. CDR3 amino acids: CASHMGQNNQPQHF. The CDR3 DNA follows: TGTGCCAGTCACATGGGACAGAACAATCAGCCCCAGCATTTT.

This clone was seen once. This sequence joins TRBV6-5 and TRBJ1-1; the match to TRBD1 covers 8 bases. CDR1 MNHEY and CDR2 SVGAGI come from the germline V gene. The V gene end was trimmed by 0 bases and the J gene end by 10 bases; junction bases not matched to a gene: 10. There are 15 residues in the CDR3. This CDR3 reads CASSYSETGVQGAFF. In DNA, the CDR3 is TGTGCCAGCAGTTACTCTGAGACAGGGGTTCAAGGAGCTTTCTTT.

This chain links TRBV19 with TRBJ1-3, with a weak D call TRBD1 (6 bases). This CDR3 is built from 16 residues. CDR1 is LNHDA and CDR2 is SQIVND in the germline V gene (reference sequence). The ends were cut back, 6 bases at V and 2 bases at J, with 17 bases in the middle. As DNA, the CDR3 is TGTGCCAGTAGACCCCCGACACGGACAGCTGGAAACACCATATATTTT. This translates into CASRPPTRTAGNTIYF.

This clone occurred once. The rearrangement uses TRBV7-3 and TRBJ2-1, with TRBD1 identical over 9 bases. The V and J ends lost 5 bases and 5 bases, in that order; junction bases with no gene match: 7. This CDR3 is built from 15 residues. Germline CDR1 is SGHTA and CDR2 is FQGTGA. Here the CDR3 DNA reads TGTGCCAGCAGCCATGACAGGGGGAGGAACAATGAGCAGTTCTTC. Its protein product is CASSHDRGRNNEQFF.